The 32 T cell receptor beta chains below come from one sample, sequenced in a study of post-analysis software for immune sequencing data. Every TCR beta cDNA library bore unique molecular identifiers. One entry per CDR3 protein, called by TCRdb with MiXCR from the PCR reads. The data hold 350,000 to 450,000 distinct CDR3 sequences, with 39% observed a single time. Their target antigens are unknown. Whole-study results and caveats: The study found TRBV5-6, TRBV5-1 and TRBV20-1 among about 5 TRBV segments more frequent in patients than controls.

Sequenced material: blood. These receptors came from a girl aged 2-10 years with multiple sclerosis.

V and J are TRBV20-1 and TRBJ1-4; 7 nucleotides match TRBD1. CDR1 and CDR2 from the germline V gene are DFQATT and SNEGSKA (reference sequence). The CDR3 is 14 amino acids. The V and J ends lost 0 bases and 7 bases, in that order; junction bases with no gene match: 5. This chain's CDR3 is CSARETGPGEKLFF. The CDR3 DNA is TGCAGTGCTAGAGAGACAGGGCCAGGTGAAAAACTGTTTTTT.

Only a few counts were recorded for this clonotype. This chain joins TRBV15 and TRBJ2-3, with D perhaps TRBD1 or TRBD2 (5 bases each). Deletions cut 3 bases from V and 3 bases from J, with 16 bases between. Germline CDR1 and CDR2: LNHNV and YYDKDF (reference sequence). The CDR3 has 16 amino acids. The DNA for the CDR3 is TGTGCCACCAGCAGGCCCCCTATCGGGGCTACAGATACGCAGTATTTT. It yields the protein CATSRPPIGATDTQYF.

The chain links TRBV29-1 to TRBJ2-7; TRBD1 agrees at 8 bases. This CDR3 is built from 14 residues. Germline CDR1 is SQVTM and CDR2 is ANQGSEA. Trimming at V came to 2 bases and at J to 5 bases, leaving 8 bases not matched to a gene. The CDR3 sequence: CSVESRTGKHEQYF. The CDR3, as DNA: TGCAGCGTTGAAAGCCGGACAGGGAAACACGAGCAGTACTTC.

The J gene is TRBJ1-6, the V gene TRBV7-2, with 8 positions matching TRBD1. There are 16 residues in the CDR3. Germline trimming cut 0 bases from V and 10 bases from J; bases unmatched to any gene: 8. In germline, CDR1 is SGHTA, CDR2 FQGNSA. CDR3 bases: TGTGCCAGCAGCTTAGCGGTGACAGGGGCTTTATCACCCCTCCACTTT. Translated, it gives CASSLAVTGALSPLHF.

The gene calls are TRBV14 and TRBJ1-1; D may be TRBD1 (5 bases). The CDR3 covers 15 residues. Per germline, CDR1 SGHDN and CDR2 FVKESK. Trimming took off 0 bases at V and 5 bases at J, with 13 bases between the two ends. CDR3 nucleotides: TGTGCCAGCAGCCAAGATCTGGGGGGTCTGACTGAAGCTTTCTTT. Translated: CASSQDLGGLTEAFF.

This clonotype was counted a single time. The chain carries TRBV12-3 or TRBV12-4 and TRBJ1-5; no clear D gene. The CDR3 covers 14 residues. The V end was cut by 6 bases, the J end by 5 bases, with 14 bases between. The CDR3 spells CASRPGEIHQPQHF. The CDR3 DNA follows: TGTGCCAGCAGGCCTGGAGAGATTCATCAGCCCCAGCATTTT.

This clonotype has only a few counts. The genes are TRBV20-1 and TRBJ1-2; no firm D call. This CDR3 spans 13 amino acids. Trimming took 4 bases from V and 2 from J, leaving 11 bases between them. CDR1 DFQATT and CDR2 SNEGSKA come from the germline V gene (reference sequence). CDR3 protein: CSAITDGNYGYTF. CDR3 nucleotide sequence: TGCAGTGCTATAACGGACGGCAACTATGGCTACACCTTC.

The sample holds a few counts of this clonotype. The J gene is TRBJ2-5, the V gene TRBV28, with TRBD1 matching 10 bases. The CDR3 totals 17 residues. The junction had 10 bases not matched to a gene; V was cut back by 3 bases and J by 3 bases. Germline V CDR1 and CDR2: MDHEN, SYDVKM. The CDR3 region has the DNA TGTGCCAGCAGTTTCCGGGGACAGGGGTTGAAGGAAGAGACCCAGTACTTC. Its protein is CASSFRGQGLKEETQYF.

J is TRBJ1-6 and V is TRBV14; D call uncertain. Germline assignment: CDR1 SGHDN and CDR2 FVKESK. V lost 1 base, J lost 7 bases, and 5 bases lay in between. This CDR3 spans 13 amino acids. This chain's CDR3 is CASSQAPNSPLHF. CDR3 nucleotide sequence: TGTGCCAGCAGCCAAGCCCCCAATTCACCCCTCCACTTT.

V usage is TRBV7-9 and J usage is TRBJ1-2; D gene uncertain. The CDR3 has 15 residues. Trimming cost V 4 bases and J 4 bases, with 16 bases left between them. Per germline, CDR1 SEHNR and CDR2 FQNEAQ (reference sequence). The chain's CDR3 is CASSSRSSRVYGYTF. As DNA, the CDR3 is TGTGCCAGCAGCTCAAGGTCGAGTAGAGTCTATGGCTACACCTTC.

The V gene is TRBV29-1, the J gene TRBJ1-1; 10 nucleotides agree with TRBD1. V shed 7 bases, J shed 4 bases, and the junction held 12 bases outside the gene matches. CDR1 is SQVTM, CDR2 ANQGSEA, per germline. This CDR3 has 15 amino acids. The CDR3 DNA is TGCAGCGCCCCCGGGACAGGGGCATGGGGCACTGAAGCTTTCTTT. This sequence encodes CSAPGTGAWGTEAFF.

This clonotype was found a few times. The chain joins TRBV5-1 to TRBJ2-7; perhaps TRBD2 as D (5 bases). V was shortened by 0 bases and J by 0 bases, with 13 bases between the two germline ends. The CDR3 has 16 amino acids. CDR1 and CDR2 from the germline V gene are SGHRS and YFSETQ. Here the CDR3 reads CASSLELGGRSYEQYF. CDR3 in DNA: TGCGCCAGCAGCTTGGAACTGGGCGGGCGCTCCTACGAGCAGTACTTC. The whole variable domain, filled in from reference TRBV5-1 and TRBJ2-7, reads KAGVTQTPRYLIKTRGQQVTLSCSPISGHRSVSWYQQTPGQGLQFLFEYFSETQRNKGNFPGRFSGRQFSNSRSEMNVSTLELGDSALYLCASSLELGGRSYEQYFGPGTRLTVT.

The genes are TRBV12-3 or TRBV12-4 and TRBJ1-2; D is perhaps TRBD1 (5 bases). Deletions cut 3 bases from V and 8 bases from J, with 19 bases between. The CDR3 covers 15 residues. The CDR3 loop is CASSFYQGPTDGYTF. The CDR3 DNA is TGTGCCAGCAGTTTTTATCAGGGCCCGACCGACGGCTACACCTTC.

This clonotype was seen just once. CDR3 loop: CSARAPGLERYEQYF. The DNA of the CDR3 is TGCAGTGCTAGAGCTCCGGGCCTAGAGCGCTACGAGCAGTACTTC. The V gene is TRBV20-1, the J gene TRBJ2-7; D uncertain. V was shortened by 1 base and J by 3 bases, with 16 bases between the two germline ends. CDR1 is DFQATT and CDR2 is SNEGSKA in the germline V gene (reference sequence). The CDR3 loop spans 15 amino acids.

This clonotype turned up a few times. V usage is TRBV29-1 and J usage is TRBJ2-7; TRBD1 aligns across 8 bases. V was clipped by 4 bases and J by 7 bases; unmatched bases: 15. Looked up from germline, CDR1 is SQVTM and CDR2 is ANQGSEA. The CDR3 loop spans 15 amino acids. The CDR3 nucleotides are TGCAGCGTTGGCAATCCGGGACAGGCCTCAAAGGAGCAGTACTTC. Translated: CSVGNPGQASKEQYF.

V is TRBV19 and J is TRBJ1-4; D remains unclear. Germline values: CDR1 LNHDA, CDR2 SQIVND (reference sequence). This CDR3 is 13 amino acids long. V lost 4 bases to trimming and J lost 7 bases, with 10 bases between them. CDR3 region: CASSKGRSEKLFF. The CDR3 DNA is TGTGCCAGTAGTAAGGGAAGAAGTGAAAAACTGTTTTTT.

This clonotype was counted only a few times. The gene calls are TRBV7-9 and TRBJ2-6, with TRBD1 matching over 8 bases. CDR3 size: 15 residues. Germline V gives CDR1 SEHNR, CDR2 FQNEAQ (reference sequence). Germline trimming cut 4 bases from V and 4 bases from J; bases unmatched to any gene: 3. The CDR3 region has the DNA TGTGCCAGCAGCTCCAGGGGGCAAGGGGCCAACGTCCTGACTTTC. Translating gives CASSSRGQGANVLTF.

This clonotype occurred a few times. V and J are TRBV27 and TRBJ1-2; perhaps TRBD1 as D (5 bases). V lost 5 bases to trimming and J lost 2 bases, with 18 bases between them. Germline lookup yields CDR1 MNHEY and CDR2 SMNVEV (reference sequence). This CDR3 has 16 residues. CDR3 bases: TGTGCCAGCAGTCCGACTGCCGGGACTTACAACTATGGCTACACCTTC. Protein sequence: CASSPTAGTYNYGYTF.

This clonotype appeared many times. This CDR3 reads CSVESVGHYEQYF. The CDR3 DNA is TGCAGCGTTGAGAGCGTGGGACACTACGAGCAGTACTTC. The chain uses TRBV29-1 and TRBJ2-7, with D possibly TRBD1 on 6 matching bases. V was cut by 3 bases and J by 3 bases, with 12 bases left in between. Germline V gene sequence: CDR1 SQVTM, CDR2 ANQGSEA. The CDR3 sequence is 13 residues long.

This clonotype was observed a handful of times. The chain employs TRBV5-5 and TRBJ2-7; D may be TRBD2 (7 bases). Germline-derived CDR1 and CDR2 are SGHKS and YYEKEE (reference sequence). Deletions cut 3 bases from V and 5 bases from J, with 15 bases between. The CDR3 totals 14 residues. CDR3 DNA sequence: TGTGCCAGCAGCTGGGGGCGGGAGTACAACGAGCAGTACTTC. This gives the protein CASSWGREYNEQYF.

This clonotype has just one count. CDR3 sequence reads: CASSLSRQEANEKLFF. Written as DNA, the CDR3 is TGTGCCAGCAGTCTCTCGAGACAGGAGGCTAATGAAAAACTGTTTTTT. The V and J genes are TRBV27 and TRBJ1-4; tentative D call: TRBD1 (6 bases). The CDR3 runs 16 residues. CDR1 MNHEY and CDR2 SMNVEV come from the germline V gene (reference sequence). V lost 5 bases and J lost 3, with 16 bases in between.

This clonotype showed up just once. CDR3 region: CASSPDRGGPETQYF. The CDR3 nucleotides read TGTGCCAGCAGCCCCGACAGGGGGGGTCCAGAGACCCAGTACTTC. V gene TRBV7-8 combines with J gene TRBJ2-5, with TRBD1 identical over 9 bases. Germline V CDR1 and CDR2: SGHVS, FQNEAQ. The ends lost 5 bases at V and 4 bases at J; junction bases unmatched: 8. This CDR3 is 15 amino acids long.

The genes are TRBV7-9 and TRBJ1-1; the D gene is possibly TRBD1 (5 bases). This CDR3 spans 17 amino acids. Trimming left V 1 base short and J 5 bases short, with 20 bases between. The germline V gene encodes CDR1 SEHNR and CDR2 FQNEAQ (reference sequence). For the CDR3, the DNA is TGTGCCAGCAGCTTAGGGGTGTGGGGCAGGGAGGATACTGAAGCTTTCTTT. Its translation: CASSLGVWGREDTEAFF.

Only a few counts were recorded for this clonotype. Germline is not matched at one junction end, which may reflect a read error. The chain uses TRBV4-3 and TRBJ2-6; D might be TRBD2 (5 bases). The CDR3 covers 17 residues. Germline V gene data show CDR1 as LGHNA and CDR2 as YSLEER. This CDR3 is CASSQDRTASGTNVLTF. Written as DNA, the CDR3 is TGCGCCAGCAGCCAAGATAGGACTGCCTCTGGGACCAACGTCCTGACTTTC.

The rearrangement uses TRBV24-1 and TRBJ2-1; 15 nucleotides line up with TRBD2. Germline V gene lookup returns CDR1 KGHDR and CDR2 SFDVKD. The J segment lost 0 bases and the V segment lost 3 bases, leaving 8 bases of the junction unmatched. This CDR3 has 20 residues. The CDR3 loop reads CATSDNEGLAGGTSYNEQFF. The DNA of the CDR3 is TGTGCCACCAGTGATAACGAGGGACTAGCGGGAGGCACCTCCTACAATGAGCAGTTCTTC.

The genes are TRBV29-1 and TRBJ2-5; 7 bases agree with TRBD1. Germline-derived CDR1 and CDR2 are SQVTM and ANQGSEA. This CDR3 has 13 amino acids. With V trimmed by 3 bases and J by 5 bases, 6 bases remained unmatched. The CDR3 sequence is CSVDVDRRETQYF. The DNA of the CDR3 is TGCAGCGTTGATGTGGACAGGAGGGAGACCCAGTACTTC.

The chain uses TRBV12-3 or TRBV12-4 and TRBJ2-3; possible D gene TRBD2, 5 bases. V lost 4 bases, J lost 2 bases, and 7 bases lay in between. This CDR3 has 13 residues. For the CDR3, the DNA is TGTGCCAGCAGTTCGGACTTCACAGATACGCAGTATTTT. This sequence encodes CASSSDFTDTQYF.

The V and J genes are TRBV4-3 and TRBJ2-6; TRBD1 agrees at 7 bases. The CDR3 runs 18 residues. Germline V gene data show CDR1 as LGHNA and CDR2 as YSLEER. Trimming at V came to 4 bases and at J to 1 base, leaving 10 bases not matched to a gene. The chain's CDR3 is CASSLNRQGPSGANVLTF. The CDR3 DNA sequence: TGCGCCAGCAGCCTAAATCGACAGGGACCATCTGGGGCCAACGTCCTGACTTTC.

Here the CDR3 reads CASNSGVTYEQYF. DNA of the CDR3: TGTGCCAGCAACAGCGGCGTGACCTACGAGCAGTACTTC. This chain joins TRBV28 and TRBJ2-7, with a tentative D call TRBD2 (5 bases). The CDR3 is 13 amino acids. Germline lookup yields CDR1 MDHEN and CDR2 SYDVKM. The germline V and J ends were trimmed by 7 bases and 2 bases, with 12 bases remaining between them.

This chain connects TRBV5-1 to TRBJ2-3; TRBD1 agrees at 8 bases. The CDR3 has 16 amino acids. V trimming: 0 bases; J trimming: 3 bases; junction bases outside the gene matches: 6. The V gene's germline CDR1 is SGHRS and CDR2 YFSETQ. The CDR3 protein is CASSLALTGATDTQYF. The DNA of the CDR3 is TGCGCCAGCAGCTTGGCCCTGACAGGGGCGACAGATACGCAGTATTTT.

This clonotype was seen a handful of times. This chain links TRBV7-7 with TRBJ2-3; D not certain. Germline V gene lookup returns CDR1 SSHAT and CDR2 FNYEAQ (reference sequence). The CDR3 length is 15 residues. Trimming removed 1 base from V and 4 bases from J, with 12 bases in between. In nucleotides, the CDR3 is TGTGCCAGCAGCTTAGGTGGGAATCGCGCAGATACGCAGTATTTT. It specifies CASSLGGNRADTQYF.

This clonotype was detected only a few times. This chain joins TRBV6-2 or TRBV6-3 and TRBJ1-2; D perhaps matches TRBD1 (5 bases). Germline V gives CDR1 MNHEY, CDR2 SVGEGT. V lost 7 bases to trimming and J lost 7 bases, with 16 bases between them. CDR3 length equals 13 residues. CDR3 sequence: CASTLWGNGGYTF. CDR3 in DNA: TGTGCCAGCACCCTGTGGGGGAACGGTGGCTACACCTTC.